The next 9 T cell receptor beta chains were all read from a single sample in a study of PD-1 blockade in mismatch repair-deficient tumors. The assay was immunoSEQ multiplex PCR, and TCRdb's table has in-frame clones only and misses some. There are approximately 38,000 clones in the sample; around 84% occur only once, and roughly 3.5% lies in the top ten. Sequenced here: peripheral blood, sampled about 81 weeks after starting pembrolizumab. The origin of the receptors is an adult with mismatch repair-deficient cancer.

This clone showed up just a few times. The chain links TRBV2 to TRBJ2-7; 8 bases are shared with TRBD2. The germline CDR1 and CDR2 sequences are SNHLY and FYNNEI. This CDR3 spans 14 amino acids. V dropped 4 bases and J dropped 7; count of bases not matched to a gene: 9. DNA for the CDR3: TGTGCCAGCAGTGGAGCTAGCGGGCCAGGTGAGCAGTACTTC. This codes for CASSGASGPGEQYF. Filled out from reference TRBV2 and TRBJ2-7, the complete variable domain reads EPEVTQTPSHQVTQMGQEVILRCVPISNHLYFYWYRQILGQKVEFLVSFYNNEISEKSEIFDDQFSVERPDGSNFTLKIRSTKLEDSAMYFCASSGASGPGEQYFGPGTRLTVT.

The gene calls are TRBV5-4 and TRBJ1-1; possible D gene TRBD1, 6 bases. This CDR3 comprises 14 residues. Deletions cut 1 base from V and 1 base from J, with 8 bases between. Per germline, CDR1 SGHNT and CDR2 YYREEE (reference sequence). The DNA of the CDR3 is TGTGCCAGCAGCTTGACGGGACAGAACACTGAAGCTTTCTTT. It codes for CASSLTGQNTEAFF.

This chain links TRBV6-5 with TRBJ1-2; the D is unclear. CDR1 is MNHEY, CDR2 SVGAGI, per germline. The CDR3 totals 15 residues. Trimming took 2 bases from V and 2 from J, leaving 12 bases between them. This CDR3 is CASSYSGEGNYGYTF. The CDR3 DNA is TGTGCCAGCAGTTACAGCGGGGAAGGGAACTATGGCTACACCTTC.

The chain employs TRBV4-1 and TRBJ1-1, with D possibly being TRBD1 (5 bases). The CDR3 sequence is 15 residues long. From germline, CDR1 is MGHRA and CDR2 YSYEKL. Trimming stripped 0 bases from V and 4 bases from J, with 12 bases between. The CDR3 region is CASSQDSWGSTEAFF. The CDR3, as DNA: TGCGCCAGCAGCCAAGATAGTTGGGGGTCCACTGAAGCTTTCTTT.

The CDR3 sequence: CASSLRAGVPGELFF. The CDR3 region has the DNA TGTGCCAGCAGCTTAAGAGCGGGGGTGCCCGGGGAGCTGTTTTTT. The chain employs TRBV7-6 and TRBJ2-2, with TRBD2 identical over 8 bases. Germline CDR1 reads SGHVS; CDR2 reads FNYEAQ. CDR3 size: 15 residues. The V gene end was trimmed by 2 bases and the J gene end by 6 bases; junction bases not matched to a gene: 5.

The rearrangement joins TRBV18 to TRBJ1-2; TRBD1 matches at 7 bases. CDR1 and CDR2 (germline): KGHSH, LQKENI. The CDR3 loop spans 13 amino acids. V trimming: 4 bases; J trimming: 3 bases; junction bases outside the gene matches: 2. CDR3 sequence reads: CASSLGQDYGYTF. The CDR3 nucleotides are TGTGCCAGCTCACTCGGACAGGACTATGGCTACACCTTC. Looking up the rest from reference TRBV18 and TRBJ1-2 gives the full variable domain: NAGVMQNPRHLVRRRGQEARLRCSPMKGHSHVYWYRQLPEEGLKFMVYLQKENIIDESGMPKERFSAEFPKEGPSILRIQQVVRGDSAAYFCASSLGQDYGYTFGSGTRLTVV.

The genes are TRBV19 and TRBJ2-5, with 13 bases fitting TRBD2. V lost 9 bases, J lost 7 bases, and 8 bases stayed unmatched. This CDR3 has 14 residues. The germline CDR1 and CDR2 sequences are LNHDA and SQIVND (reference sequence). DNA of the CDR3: TGTGCCAGAACCGGACTAGCGGGAGTTGGGACCCAGTACTTC. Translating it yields CARTGLAGVGTQYF.

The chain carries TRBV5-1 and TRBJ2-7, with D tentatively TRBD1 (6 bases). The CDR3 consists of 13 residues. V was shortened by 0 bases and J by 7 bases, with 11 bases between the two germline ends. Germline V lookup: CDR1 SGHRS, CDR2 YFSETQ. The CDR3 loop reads CASSLDGGWEQYF. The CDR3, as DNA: TGCGCCAGCAGCTTGGATGGGGGCTGGGAGCAGTACTTC. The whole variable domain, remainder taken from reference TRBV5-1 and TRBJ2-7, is KAGVTQTPRYLIKTRGQQVTLSCSPISGHRSVSWYQQTPGQGLQFLFEYFSETQRNKGNFPGRFSGRQFSNSRSEMNVSTLELGDSALYLCASSLDGGWEQYFGPGTRLTVT.

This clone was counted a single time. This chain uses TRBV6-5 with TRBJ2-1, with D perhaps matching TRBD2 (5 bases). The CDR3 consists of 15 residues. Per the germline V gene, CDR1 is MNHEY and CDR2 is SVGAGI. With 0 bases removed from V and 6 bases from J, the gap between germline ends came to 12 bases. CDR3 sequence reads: CASSYSREGANEQFF. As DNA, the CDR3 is TGTGCCAGCAGTTACTCCCGCGAGGGAGCCAATGAGCAGTTCTTC.